These 5 T cell receptor beta chains originate from one sample sequenced in a study of CD8 T cells in Susac syndrome. With random hexamers, reverse transcription was performed on about 0.5 to 1 ug of RNA. One entry per CDR3 protein, called by TCRdb with MiXCR from the immunoSEQ multiplex PCR reads. Among 120,000 or so distinct CDR3 sequences listed, 90% to 95% were seen once. Sequenced material: CD4+ T cells from PBMCs. The receptor set was obtained from a human donor in good health.

The rearrangement links TRBV2 to TRBJ2-3, with D possibly TRBD2 on 5 matching bases. With 2 bases removed from V and 5 bases from J, the gap between germline ends came to 11 bases. Germline-derived CDR1 and CDR2 are SNHLY and FYNNEI. The CDR3 contains 14 residues. The CDR3 DNA is TGTGCCAGCAGTGAATGGGCTAGCCGAGATACGCAGTATTTT. This translates into CASSEWASRDTQYF.

The chain has TRBV19 and TRBJ1-5, with 8 bases fitting TRBD1. With 5 bases clipped from V and 4 bases from J, the junction kept 10 bases outside the gene matches. The germline CDR1 and CDR2 sequences are LNHDA and SQIVND (reference sequence). The CDR3 runs 16 residues. The CDR3 here is CASSPLTGAGNQPQHF. In DNA, the CDR3 is TGTGCCAGTAGTCCTTTGACAGGGGCCGGTAATCAGCCCCAGCATTTT.

This clonotype was picked up one time. The chain recombines TRBV2 with TRBJ2-7, with a possible D match to TRBD2 (6 bases). Trimming left V 10 bases short and J 6 bases short, with 22 bases between. Germline V CDR1 and CDR2: SNHLY, FYNNEI. The CDR3 sequence is 14 residues long. CDR3 sequence: CATGELANEGEQYF. DNA for the CDR3: TGTGCCACGGGGGAACTAGCAAACGAGGGCGAGCAGTACTTC.

This clonotype has only a few counts. The V call is TRBV11-1, the J call TRBJ2-7; 7 nucleotides align to TRBD1. CDR3 size: 15 residues. Germline V gene lookup returns CDR1 SGHAT and CDR2 FQDESV (reference sequence). The trim removed 5 bases at V and 1 base at J, leaving 8 bases unmatched. The CDR3 loop is CASSGRDSASYEQYF. CDR3 nucleotides: TGTGCCAGCAGCGGACGGGACAGTGCTTCCTACGAGCAGTACTTC.

The gene calls are TRBV7-2 and TRBJ2-4; D gene uncertain. Germline V gives CDR1 SGHTA, CDR2 FQGNSA. The length of the CDR3 is 13 residues. The ends were cut back, 5 bases at V and 4 bases at J, with 9 bases in the middle. The CDR3 DNA reads as TGTGCCAGCAGCGACCAGCGTAAAAACATTCAGTACTTC. Amino acids: CASSDQRKNIQYF.